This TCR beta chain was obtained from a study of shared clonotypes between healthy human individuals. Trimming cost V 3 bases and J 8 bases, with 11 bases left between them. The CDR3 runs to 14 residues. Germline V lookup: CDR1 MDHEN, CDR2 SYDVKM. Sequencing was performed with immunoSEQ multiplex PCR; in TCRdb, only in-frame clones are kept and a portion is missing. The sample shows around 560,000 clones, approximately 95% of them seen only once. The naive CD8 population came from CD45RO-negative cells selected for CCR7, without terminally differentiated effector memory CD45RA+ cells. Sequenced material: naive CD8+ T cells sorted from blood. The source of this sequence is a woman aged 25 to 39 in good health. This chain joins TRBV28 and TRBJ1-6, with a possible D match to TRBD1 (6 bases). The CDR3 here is CASSFLRGDSPLHF. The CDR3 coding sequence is TGTGCCAGCAGTTTTCTCAGGGGAGATTCACCCCTCCACTTT.